Listed here is a single T cell receptor (beta chain). Its antigen is not yet known. Base qualities are not recorded, but no much larger clone differs from it by a single base. The source of the sample is a study of T cell responses to AZD1222 COVID-19 vaccine (dated by TCRdb to 2020 to 2023). General notes on the study: AZD1222 recipients with second doses at about 4 weeks or about 12 weeks were pooled, because spike-specific TCR depth and breadth did not differ between schedules. Enrollment into the trials was organized by age into subgroups of 18-55, 56-69 and 70-plus years, and those subgroups contained around 150, 28 and 57 TCR-sequenced participants, respectively. A total of 230 to 250 trial participants underwent TCR sequencing, of whom some 200 had received two doses of AZD1222 and approximately 25 had received two doses of the MenACWY control vaccine. The research as a whole found: Participants were mostly white British and included more females than males, and it was suggested by the authors that clonal diversity may have been underestimated. In the small 56-69-year group, the increase in depth fell short of significance, most likely because of low power. Spike-specific TCR breadth and depth rose significantly after two AZD1222 doses compared with day 0 and with MenACWY recipients. Nearly half of unique spike-specific TCRs reportedly recognized epitopes outside regions mutated in the B.1.351 and B.1.1.7 variants. Vaccine-associated CD4 TCRs spanned the whole spike protein, with dominant responses in regions 160-218 and 743-854. No day 14 peak-response samples were available, so repertoires were characterized only after the peak T cell response. Conclusions about previously exposed vaccinees are limited, since just five or six AZD1222 recipients were seropositive for SARS-CoV-2 at baseline.

The sample's time point label, decoded: baseline before first vaccination. The vaccinee samples were drawn from two UK trials, COV001 and COV002, one of which was a single-blind randomized controlled phase 2/3 trial testing AZD1222 (ChAdOx1 nCoV-19) in healthy adults. For TCRbeta chain sequencing, PBMC samples were collected from trial participants at day 0 and at day 28 after the second dose. CDR1 and CDR2, looked up from the germline V gene, are MNHEY and SVGEGT. Clipping removes 2 bases from V and 1 base from J, with 2 as the unmatched junction base count. The CDR3 numbers 15 residues from cysteine through phenylalanine. Just the 45-base CDR3 DNA is kept, in frame starting at base 1. The CDR3 regions of human TCRbeta chains were analyzed by immunosequencing. In the paper's pipeline: TCRs in the repertoires were matched against a reference library of SARS-CoV-2-specific TCRs that had been generated with the MIRA antigen-specificity platform. Breadth was defined as the fraction of unique TCRs that were SARS-CoV-2-associated. Depth was defined as the fraction of total T cells that were SARS-CoV-2-associated. Using the MIRA data, every spike-specific TCR was mapped to the spike region that the TCR reacted to and assigned to either a CD4 or a CD8 class. Log10-transformed breadth and depth values were compared by one-way ANOVA with Sidak's multiple comparisons tests. This immuneACCESS table, as held by TCRdb, lists in-frame sequences with V and J called but not all clones. Of the missing ones, under half trace to an unresolved V gene in checked studies; the others have no known cause. V and J calls and clone size are given by that table; D and trimming were obtained from the DNA. Counted in this sample were about 120,000 clones; more than 75% of them appeared once. About 7.8% of the sample belongs to the ten largest clones.

Rearrangement joined TRBV6-2 or TRBV6-3 to TRBJ1-1, and 9 junctional nucleotides match TRBD1. The sequence was collected from an adult in good health. The input for sequencing was peripheral blood, taken on day 0 of AZD1222 vaccination. The CDR3: CASSYQDRGNTEAFF. The nucleotides read TGTGCCAGCAGTTACCAGGACAGGGGGAACACTGAAGCTTTCTTT.